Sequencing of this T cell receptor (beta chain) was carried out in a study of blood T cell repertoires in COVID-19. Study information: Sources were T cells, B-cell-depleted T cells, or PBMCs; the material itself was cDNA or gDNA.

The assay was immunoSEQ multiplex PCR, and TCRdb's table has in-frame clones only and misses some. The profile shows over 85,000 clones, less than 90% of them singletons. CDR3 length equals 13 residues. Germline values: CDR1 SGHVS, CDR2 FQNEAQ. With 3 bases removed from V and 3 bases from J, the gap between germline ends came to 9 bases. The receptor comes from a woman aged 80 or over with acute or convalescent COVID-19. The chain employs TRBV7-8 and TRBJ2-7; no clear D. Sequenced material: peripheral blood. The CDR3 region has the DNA TGTGCCAGCAGCTTGAACAAAATCTACGAGCAGTACTTC. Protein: CASSLNKIYEQYF.